These 31 T cell receptor beta chains came from one sample sequenced in a study of blood T cells in healthy people across ages. A second PCR, run for roughly 7 to 12 cycles, used a sample-barcoded 5' primer plus a J-beta primer mix. MiXCR was run by TCRdb on the 5' RACE reads, yielding one entry per CDR3 protein. The sample holds 650,000 to 1,000,000 distinct CDR3 sequences, 30% to 45% seen once. The sequencing input was blood. These receptors were obtained from a man aged 18 to 30 in good health.

This clonotype appeared many times. The V gene is TRBV7-2, the J gene TRBJ1-2; tentative D call: TRBD1 (5 bases). V was pared by 5 bases and J by 4 bases, with 11 bases between. CDR3 length equals 13 residues. Germline CDR1 and CDR2: SGHTA and FQGNSA. CDR3 loop: CASSLTESYGYTF. The CDR3 DNA is TGTGCCAGCAGCCTGACAGAATCCTATGGCTACACCTTC. The full variable domain, in which reference TRBV7-2 and TRBJ1-2 provide the parts outside the CDR3, is GAGVSQSPSNKVTEKGKDVELRCDPISGHTALYWYRQSLGQGLEFLIYFQGNSAPDKSGLPSDRFSAERTGGSVSTLTIQRTQQEDSAVYLCASSLTESYGYTFGSGTRLTVV.

The chain carries TRBV6-5 and TRBJ2-5, with D unclear. Trimming shortened V by 5 bases and J by 5 bases, and 21 bases separated the two germline ends. The CDR3 runs 16 residues. Germline V lookup: CDR1 MNHEY, CDR2 SVGAGI. The CDR3: CASSKRPGPRSETQYF. The CDR3 nucleotides are TGTGCCAGCAGTAAAAGGCCGGGCCCCAGGTCGGAGACCCAGTACTTC.

Notes on this clonotype: A much more abundant neighbour one base away suggests this may be a read error. The V call is TRBV7-9, the J call TRBJ2-4; D is perhaps TRBD1 (6 bases). V was trimmed by 2 bases and J by 13 bases, leaving 12 bases between them. The CDR3 consists of 12 residues. Germline V gene lookup returns CDR1 SEHNR and CDR2 FQNEAQ (reference sequence). The CDR3 nucleotides are TGTGCCAGCAGCTTACGGACAGAGGAGCAGTACTTC. Translated, it gives CASSLRTEEQYF.

This clonotype has only a few counts. One junction end disagrees with the germline gene, perhaps due to a read error. Written as DNA, the CDR3 is TGCGCCTGCAGCTTGGAAGTGGGACTCCAAGAGACCCAGTACTTC. Translating gives CACSLEVGLQETQYF. The genes are TRBV5-1 and TRBJ2-5; D might be TRBD2 (6 bases). CDR1 is SGHRS and CDR2 is YFSETQ in the germline V gene. The CDR3 is 15 amino acids.

This chain links TRBV5-1 with TRBJ1-1; 8 nucleotides match TRBD1. The CDR3 extends over 14 amino acids. V shed 4 bases, J shed 4 bases, and the junction held 6 bases outside the gene matches. The germline V gene encodes CDR1 SGHRS and CDR2 YFSETQ. DNA of the CDR3: TGCGCCAGCAGCGTTCGGGGGACAGGCACTGAAGCTTTCTTT. Encoded protein: CASSVRGTGTEAFF.

The gene calls are TRBV25-1 and TRBJ1-2, with D maybe TRBD1 (5 bases). The CDR3 is 15 residues long. Germline V gene lookup returns CDR1 MGHDK and CDR2 SYGVNS. V gave up 1 base and J gave up 5 bases, with 14 bases separating them. As DNA, the CDR3 is TGTGCCAGCAGTGAATCCCGGGGCTCTGGGTATGGCTACACCTTC. It is translated as CASSESRGSGYGYTF.

A note on this clonotype: This may arise from a read error, as a much more abundant clone is one base away. The chain is built from TRBV20-1 and TRBJ1-6; TRBD1 is a possible D gene (6 bases). Germline values: CDR1 DFQATT, CDR2 SNEGSKA (reference sequence). The CDR3 is 14 amino acids. This CDR3 reads CSPGAWGANSPLHF. DNA of the CDR3: TGCAGCCCAGGTGCTTGGGGGGCGAATTCACCCCTCCACTTT.

The chain carries TRBV12-3 or TRBV12-4 and TRBJ2-5; 7 bases map to TRBD1. The end of the DNA fits TRBJ2-7 better, so the J call may be wrong. The CDR3 consists of 13 residues. The CDR3 DNA is TGTGCCAGCAGTCTCACAGGGGCCCACGAGCAGTACTTC. Translation gives CASSLTGAHEQYF.

This chain links TRBV11-1 with TRBJ1-1, with D uncertain. The CDR3 extends over 14 amino acids. With 8 bases removed from V and 0 bases from J, the gap between germline ends came to 13 bases. Germline CDR1 SGHAT, CDR2 FQDESV (reference sequence). CDR3 sequence (DNA): TGTGCCAGCCCGCTCCGCGGAATGAACACTGAAGCTTTCTTT. Protein sequence: CASPLRGMNTEAFF.

The chain carries TRBV7-9 and TRBJ2-3; 10 bases are a match to TRBD2. The V gene end was trimmed by 7 bases and the J gene end by 5 bases; junction bases not matched to a gene: 6. Germline values: CDR1 SEHNR, CDR2 FQNEAQ (reference sequence). The CDR3 spans 14 residues. The DNA for the CDR3 is TGTGCCAGCACTGCACTAGCGGGGATAGATACGCAGTATTTT. Translation: CASTALAGIDTQYF.

The CDR3 DNA reads as TGTGCCAGCAGGAGGACAGAGGAGCAGTTCTTC. Protein: CASRRTEEQFF. The chain uses TRBV12-3 or TRBV12-4 and TRBJ2-1, with D maybe TRBD1 (6 bases). With 6 bases removed from V and 10 bases from J, the gap between germline ends came to 10 bases. This CDR3 is 11 amino acids long.

This clonotype occurred a few times. J is TRBJ1-1 and V is TRBV20-1; D gene ambiguous. Germline assignment: CDR1 DFQATT and CDR2 SNEGSKA (reference sequence). The CDR3 covers 15 residues. Trimming removed 6 bases from V and 3 bases from J, with 20 bases in between. CDR3 bases: TGCAGTGCCGAAGACACATGGGATTCGGACACTGAAGCTTTCTTT. Translated: CSAEDTWDSDTEAFF.

Comment on this clonotype: A clone one base away is much larger, so this may be a read error. The V and J genes are TRBV10-3 and TRBJ2-1, with 8 bases matching TRBD1. V lost 2 bases to trimming and J lost 10 bases; unmatched junction nucleotides: 4. The germline V gene has CDR1 ENHRY and CDR2 SYGVKD. This CDR3 comprises 13 residues. This CDR3 reads CAISEGTGYEQFF. Here the CDR3 DNA reads TGTGCCATCAGTGAGGGGACAGGCTACGAGCAGTTCTTC.

The rearrangement joins TRBV14 to TRBJ2-7; 8 nucleotides line up with TRBD2. Germline loops: CDR1 SGHDN, CDR2 FVKESK. This CDR3 comprises 17 residues. V shed 4 bases, J shed 2 bases, and the junction held 13 bases outside the gene matches. The CDR3 nucleotides read TGTGCCAGCAGCCGTCCCGGGGGGGAGGACGGGACCTACGAGCAGTACTTC. Translated, it gives CASSRPGGEDGTYEQYF.

This clonotype came up many times. The CDR3 DNA is TGCGCCAGCAGCTTTGAGGGACTCGCATCCCATGAGCAGTTCTTC. Protein product: CASSFEGLASHEQFF. The V gene is TRBV4-3, the J gene TRBJ2-1; D perhaps matches TRBD2 (6 bases). V lost 5 bases to trimming and J lost 8 bases, with 19 bases between them. This CDR3 has 15 residues. Germline V gene data show CDR1 as LGHNA and CDR2 as YSLEER.

This chain connects TRBV29-1 to TRBJ2-5; D might be TRBD2 (6 bases). V dropped 4 bases and J dropped 11 bases, with 11 bases sitting between them. Germline-derived CDR1 and CDR2 are SQVTM and ANQGSEA. There are 10 residues in the CDR3. The DNA for the CDR3 is TGCAGCGTTGTGTGGGAGGTACAGTACTTC. Protein product: CSVVWEVQYF.

The chain couples TRBV20-1 to TRBJ1-6; tentatively, D is TRBD1 (5 bases). CDR1 DFQATT and CDR2 SNEGSKA come from the germline V gene (reference sequence). Trimming took 3 bases from V and 7 from J, leaving 10 bases between them. The length of the CDR3 is 13 residues. The CDR3 loop is CSASQGGNSPLHF. CDR3 bases: TGCAGTGCTAGCCAGGGCGGGAATTCACCCCTCCACTTT.

This clonotype was observed a few times. CDR3 protein: CASSDPSRDGYTF. CDR3 nucleotides: TGTGCCAGCAGTGACCCGTCACGAGATGGCTACACCTTC. The chain links TRBV2 to TRBJ1-2; D unclear. The CDR3 is 13 residues long. The germline gives CDR1 SNHLY, CDR2 FYNNEI. V was pared by 3 bases and J by 6 bases, with 11 bases between.

This chain joins TRBV5-1 and TRBJ2-1; the D is unclear. CDR1 and CDR2 from the germline V gene are SGHRS and YFSETQ. The V end was cut by 3 bases, the J end by 3 bases, with 7 bases between. The CDR3 consists of 13 residues. The CDR3 DNA is TGCGCCAGCAGCTCCTTCGGCTACAATGAGCAGTTCTTC. Translation: CASSSFGYNEQFF.

This clonotype showed up just once. The chain links TRBV15 to TRBJ1-5; tentatively, D is TRBD1 (5 bases). The CDR3 spans 13 residues. Deletions cut 5 bases from V and 5 bases from J, with 10 bases between. Germline V lookup: CDR1 LNHNV, CDR2 YYDKDF (reference sequence). CDR3 in amino acids: CATSLRGDQPQHF. The CDR3 DNA reads TGTGCCACCAGCCTTCGGGGGGATCAGCCCCAGCATTTT.

This sequence joins TRBV3-1 and TRBJ2-3; D ambiguous. Trimming removed 3 bases from V and 6 bases from J, with 10 bases in between. CDR1 and CDR2 (germline): LGHDT, YNNKEL (reference sequence). This CDR3 region has 13 residues. Here the CDR3 DNA reads TGTGCCAGCAGCCAGGATCAACCGGATACGCAGTATTTT. It translates to CASSQDQPDTQYF.

The CDR3 DNA sequence: TGTGCCAGCAGTTACTCGTGGGAGAACACCGGGGAGCTGTTTTTT. Its protein is CASSYSWENTGELFF. The chain carries TRBV6-5 and TRBJ2-2, with no clear D. V was clipped by 0 bases and J by 1 base, with 6 bases between them. Germline V lookup: CDR1 MNHEY, CDR2 SVGAGI. The CDR3 is 15 residues long.

This chain uses TRBV25-1 with TRBJ1-4; D remains ambiguous. V was clipped by 11 bases and J by 2 bases, with 9 bases between them. From germline, CDR1 is MGHDK and CDR2 SYGVNS. The CDR3 has 12 residues. CDR3 amino acids: CACTGTNEKLFF. The CDR3, as DNA: TGTGCCTGTACCGGGACTAATGAAAAACTGTTTTTT.

The chain couples TRBV20-1 to TRBJ2-5; 12 bases are a match to TRBD2. Germline CDR1 DFQATT, CDR2 SNEGSKA (reference sequence). The CDR3 length is 20 residues. J lost 11 bases, V lost 1 base, and 26 bases had no gene match. The DNA for the CDR3 is TGCAGTGCTAGAGGGAGATCATCACTAGCGGGGGGAAGCTCCTACAATGAGCAGTACTTC. As protein: CSARGRSSLAGGSSYNEQYF.

This clonotype has only a few counts. V gene TRBV5-1 combines with J gene TRBJ1-1; the D gene is possibly TRBD1 (5 bases). The V end lost 3 bases, the J end lost 4 bases, and 10 bases lay between the germline ends. The CDR3 contains 13 residues. Germline V gene data show CDR1 as SGHRS and CDR2 as YFSETQ. The CDR3 nucleotides are TGCGCCAGCAGCTCAGTGGGGCCCACTGAAGCTTTCTTT. Protein product: CASSSVGPTEAFF.

The gene calls are TRBV20-1 and TRBJ2-1; possibly TRBD1 for D (6 bases). The CDR3 length is 12 residues. The germline V gene has CDR1 DFQATT and CDR2 SNEGSKA (reference sequence). V was trimmed by 4 bases and J by 8 bases, leaving 12 bases between them. CDR3 amino acids: CSATRQADEQFF. As DNA, the CDR3 is TGCAGTGCTACGAGACAGGCCGATGAGCAGTTCTTC.

This chain uses TRBV27 with TRBJ2-1; D may match TRBD1 or TRBD2 (6 bases each). This CDR3 is built from 16 residues. The germline V and J ends were trimmed by 3 bases and 7 bases, with 19 bases remaining between them. Germline CDR1 is MNHEY and CDR2 is SMNVEV (reference sequence). Here the CDR3 DNA reads TGTGCCAGCAGTTTTGGGGTGACGGGGGCCGAAAATGAGCAGTTCTTC. It encodes CASSFGVTGAENEQFF.

The sample holds many counts of this clonotype. V is TRBV20-1 and J is TRBJ2-1, with D maybe TRBD1 (6 bases). This CDR3 has 14 amino acids. Germline-derived CDR1 and CDR2 are DFQATT and SNEGSKA (reference sequence). V lost 6 bases to trimming and J lost 6 bases, with 18 bases between them. The CDR3 protein is CSAYRVDTGNEQFF. The CDR3 nucleotides read TGCAGTGCCTACAGGGTCGATACGGGCAATGAGCAGTTCTTC.

The chain combines TRBV12-3 or TRBV12-4 with TRBJ2-5; possible D gene TRBD1, 6 bases. The CDR3 covers 15 residues. The V and J ends lost 1 base and 5 bases respectively, with 14 bases between them. The CDR3 nucleotides are TGTGCCAGCAGTTTAGAAGGGGGAAGGGGGGAGACCCAGTACTTC. Its translation: CASSLEGGRGETQYF.

The genes are TRBV20-1 and TRBJ2-3, with TRBD1 as a possible D gene (6 bases). CDR3 length equals 15 residues. The germline CDR1 and CDR2 sequences are DFQATT and SNEGSKA (reference sequence). The ends were cut back, 3 bases at V and 3 bases at J, with 16 bases in the middle. As DNA, the CDR3 is TGCAGTGCTAGCCCCTGGACAGAACCGACAGATACGCAGTATTTT. This gives the protein CSASPWTEPTDTQYF.

In this sample, this clonotype turned up a few times. J is TRBJ2-5 and V is TRBV20-1; 7 bases fit TRBD1. CDR1 is DFQATT, CDR2 SNEGSKA, per germline (reference sequence). The V segment lost 6 bases and the J segment 11 bases; nucleotides outside the gene matches: 15. The CDR3 is 13 amino acids. The CDR3 coding sequence is TGCAGTGCCGCGGACAGGATCGGGAATGAGCAGTACTTC. It encodes CSAADRIGNEQYF.